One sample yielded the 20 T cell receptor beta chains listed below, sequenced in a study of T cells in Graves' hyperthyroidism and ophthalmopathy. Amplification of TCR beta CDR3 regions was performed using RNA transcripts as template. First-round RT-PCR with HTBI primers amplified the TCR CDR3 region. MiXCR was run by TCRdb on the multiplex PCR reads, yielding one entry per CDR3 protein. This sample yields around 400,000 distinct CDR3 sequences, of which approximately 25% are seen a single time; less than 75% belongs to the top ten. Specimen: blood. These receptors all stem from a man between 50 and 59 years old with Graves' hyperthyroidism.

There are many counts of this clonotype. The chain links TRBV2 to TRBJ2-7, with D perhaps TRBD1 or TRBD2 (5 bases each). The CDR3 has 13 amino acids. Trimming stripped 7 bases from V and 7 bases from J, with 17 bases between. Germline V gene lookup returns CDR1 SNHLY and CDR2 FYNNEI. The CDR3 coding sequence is TGTGCCAGCACCCGGGACCAATCGAGGGAGCAGTACTTC. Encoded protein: CASTRDQSREQYF.

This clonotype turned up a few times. The CDR3 loop reads CSAKPRTSGYEQYF. In DNA, the CDR3 is TGCAGTGCCAAACCCCGGACTAGCGGTTACGAGCAGTACTTC. The J gene is TRBJ2-7, the V gene TRBV20-1; 10 nucleotides match TRBD2. There are 14 residues in the CDR3. J lost 4 bases, V lost 6 bases, and 9 bases had no gene match. CDR1 is DFQATT, CDR2 SNEGSKA, per germline (reference sequence).

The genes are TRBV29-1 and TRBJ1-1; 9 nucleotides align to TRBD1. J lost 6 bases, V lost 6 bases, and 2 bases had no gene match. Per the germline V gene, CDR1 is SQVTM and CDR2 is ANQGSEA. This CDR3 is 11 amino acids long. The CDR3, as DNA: TGCAGCGTCCGGGACAGGGCTGAAGCTTTCTTT. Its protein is CSVRDRAEAFF.

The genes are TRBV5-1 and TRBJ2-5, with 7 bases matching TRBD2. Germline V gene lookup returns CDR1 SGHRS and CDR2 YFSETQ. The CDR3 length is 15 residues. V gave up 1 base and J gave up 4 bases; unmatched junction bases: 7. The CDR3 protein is CASSLFAGVAETQYF. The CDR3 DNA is TGCGCCAGCAGCTTGTTTGCGGGAGTAGCAGAGACCCAGTACTTC.

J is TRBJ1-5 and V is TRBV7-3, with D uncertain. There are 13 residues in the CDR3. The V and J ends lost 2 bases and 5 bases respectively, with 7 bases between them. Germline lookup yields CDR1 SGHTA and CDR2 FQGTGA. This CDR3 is CASSLAWDQPQHF. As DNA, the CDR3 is TGTGCCAGCAGCTTAGCATGGGATCAGCCCCAGCATTTT.

The CDR3 nucleotides are TGTGCCAGCAGTTTAATTGGTAACCCCGCTTATAATTCACCCCTCCACTTT. It specifies CASSLIGNPAYNSPLHF. The genes are TRBV27 and TRBJ1-6; no definite D call. The CDR3 runs 17 residues. Germline values: CDR1 MNHEY, CDR2 SMNVEV (reference sequence). Trimming left V 2 bases short and J 4 bases short, with 15 bases between.

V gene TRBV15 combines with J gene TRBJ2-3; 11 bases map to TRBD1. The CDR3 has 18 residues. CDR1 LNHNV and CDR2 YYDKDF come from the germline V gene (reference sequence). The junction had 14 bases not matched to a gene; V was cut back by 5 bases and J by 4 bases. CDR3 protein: CATSLARGQGARSDTQYF. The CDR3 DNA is TGTGCCACCAGCCTAGCGAGAGGACAGGGGGCGCGCTCAGATACGCAGTATTTT. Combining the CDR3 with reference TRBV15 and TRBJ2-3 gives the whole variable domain DAMVIQNPRYQVTQFGKPVTLSCSQTLNHNVMYWYQQKSSQAPKLLFHYYDKDFNNEADTPDNFQSRRPNTSFCFLDIRSPGLGDTAMYLCATSLARGQGARSDTQYFGPGTRLTVL.

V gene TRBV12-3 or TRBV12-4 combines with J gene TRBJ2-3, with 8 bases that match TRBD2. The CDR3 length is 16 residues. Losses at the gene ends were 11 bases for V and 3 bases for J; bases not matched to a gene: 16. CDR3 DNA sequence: TGTGCCGGCGGGGGGCGCGCAACTAGCAGAACAGATACGCAGTATTTT. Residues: CAGGGRATSRTDTQYF.

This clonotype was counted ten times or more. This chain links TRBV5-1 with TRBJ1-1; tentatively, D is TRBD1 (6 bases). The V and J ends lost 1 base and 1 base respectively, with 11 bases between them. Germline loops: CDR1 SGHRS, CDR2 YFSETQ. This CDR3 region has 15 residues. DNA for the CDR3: TGCGCCAGCAGCTTGACCGGGACACAGAACACTGAAGCTTTCTTT. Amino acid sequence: CASSLTGTQNTEAFF.

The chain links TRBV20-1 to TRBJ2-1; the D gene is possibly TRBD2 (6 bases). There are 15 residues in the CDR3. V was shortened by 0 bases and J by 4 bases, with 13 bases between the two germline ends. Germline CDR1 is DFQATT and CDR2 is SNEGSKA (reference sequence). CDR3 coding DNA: TGCAGTGCTAGAGAAGGGCTAGCGCCATACAATGAGCAGTTCTTC. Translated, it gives CSAREGLAPYNEQFF.

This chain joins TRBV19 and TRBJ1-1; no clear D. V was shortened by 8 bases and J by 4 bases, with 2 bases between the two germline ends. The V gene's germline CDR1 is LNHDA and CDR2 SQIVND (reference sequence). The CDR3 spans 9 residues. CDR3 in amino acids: CASGTEAFF. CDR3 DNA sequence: TGTGCCAGTGGCACTGAAGCTTTCTTT. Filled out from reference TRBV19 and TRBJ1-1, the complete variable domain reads DGGITQSPKYLFRKEGQNVTLSCEQNLNHDAMYWYRQDPGQGLRLIYYSQIVNDFQKGDIAEGYSVSREKKESFPLTVTSAQKNPTAFYLCASGTEAFFGQGTRLTVV.

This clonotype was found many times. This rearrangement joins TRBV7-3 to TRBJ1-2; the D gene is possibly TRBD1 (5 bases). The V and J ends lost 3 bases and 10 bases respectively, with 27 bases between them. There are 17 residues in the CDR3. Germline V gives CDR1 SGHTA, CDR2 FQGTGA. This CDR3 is CASSLLGGVVDPTTYTF. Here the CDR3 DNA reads TGTGCCAGCAGCTTGTTGGGGGGAGTTGTGGACCCTACGACCTACACCTTC.

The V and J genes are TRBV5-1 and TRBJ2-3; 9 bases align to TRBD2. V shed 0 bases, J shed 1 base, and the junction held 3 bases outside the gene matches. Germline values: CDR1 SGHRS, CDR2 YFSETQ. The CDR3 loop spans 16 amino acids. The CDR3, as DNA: TGCGCCAGCAGCTTGGGACTAGCGGCCCGCACAGATACGCAGTATTTT. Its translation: CASSLGLAARTDTQYF.

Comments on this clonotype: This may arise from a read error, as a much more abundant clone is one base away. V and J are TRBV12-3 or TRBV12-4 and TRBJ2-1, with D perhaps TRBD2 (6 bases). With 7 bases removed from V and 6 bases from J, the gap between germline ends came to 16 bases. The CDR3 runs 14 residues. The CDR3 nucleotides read TGTGCCAGCACCCTTTCGAGGACTACCAATGAGCAGTTCTTC. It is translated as CASTLSRTTNEQFF.

CDR3 amino acids: CASSLAGDQYF. DNA of the CDR3: TGTGCCAGCAGCTTAGCAGGGGACCAGTACTTC. V usage is TRBV7-9 and J usage is TRBJ2-5; possibly TRBD1 for D (5 bases). The CDR3 loop spans 11 amino acids. The germline V gene has CDR1 SEHNR and CDR2 FQNEAQ (reference sequence). V shed 0 bases and J shed 10 bases, with 6 bases lying between them.

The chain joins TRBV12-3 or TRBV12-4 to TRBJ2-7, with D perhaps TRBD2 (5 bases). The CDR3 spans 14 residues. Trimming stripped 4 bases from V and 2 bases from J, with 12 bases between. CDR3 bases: TGTGCCAGCAGTTCCGATCTAGCTACCTACGAGCAGTACTTC. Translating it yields CASSSDLATYEQYF.

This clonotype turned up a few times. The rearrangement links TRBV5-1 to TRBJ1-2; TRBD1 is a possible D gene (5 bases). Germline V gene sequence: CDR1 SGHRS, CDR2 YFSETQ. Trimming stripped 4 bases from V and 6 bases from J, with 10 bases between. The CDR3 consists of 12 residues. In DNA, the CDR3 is TGCGCCAGCAGCGAGGAGGGGAATGGCTACACCTTC. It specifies CASSEEGNGYTF.

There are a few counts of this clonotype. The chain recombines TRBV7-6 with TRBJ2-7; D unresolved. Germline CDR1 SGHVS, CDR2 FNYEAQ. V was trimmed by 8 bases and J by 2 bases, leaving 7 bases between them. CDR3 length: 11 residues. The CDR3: CASGYAYEQYF. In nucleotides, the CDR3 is TGTGCCAGCGGGTATGCCTACGAGCAGTACTTC.

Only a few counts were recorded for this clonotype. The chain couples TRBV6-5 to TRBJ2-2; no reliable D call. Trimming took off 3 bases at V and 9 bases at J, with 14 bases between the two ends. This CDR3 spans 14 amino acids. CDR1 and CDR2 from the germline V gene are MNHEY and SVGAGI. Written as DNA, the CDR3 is TGTGCCAGCAGTTATTCGGCTCTGATCCGGGAGCTGTTTTTT. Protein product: CASSYSALIRELFF.

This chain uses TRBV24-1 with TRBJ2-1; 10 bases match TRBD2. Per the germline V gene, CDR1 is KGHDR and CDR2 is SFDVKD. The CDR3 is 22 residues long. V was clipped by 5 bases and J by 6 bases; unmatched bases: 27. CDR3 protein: CATSASSGASGSSGWKRNEQFF. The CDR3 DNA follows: TGTGCCACCAGTGCTTCATCCGGGGCTAGCGGGAGCTCGGGTTGGAAACGCAATGAGCAGTTCTTC.